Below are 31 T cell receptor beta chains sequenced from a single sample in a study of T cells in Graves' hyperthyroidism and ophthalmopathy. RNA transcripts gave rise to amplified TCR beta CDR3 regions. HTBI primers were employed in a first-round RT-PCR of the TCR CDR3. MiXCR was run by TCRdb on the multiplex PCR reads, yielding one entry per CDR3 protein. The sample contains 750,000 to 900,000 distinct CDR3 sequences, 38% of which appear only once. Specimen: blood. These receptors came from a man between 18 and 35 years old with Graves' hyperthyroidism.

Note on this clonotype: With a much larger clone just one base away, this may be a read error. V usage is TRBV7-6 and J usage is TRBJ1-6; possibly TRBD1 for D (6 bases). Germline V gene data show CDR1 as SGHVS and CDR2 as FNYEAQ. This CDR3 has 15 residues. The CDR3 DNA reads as TGTGCCAGCAGCACAGGGAGCTCCCATAATTCACCCCTCCACTTT. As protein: CASSTGSSHNSPLHF.

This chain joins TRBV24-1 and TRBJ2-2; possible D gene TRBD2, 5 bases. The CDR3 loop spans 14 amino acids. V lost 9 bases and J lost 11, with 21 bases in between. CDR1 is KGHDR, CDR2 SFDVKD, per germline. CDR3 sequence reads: CATSETAGEPELFF. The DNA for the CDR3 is TGTGCCACCTCCGAGACGGCCGGGGAGCCTGAGCTGTTTTTT.

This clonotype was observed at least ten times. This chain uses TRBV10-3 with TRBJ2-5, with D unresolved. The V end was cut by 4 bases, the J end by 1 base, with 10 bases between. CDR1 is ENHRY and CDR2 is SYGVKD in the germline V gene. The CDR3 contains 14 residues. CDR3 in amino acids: CAISVGQAQETQYF. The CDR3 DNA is TGTGCCATCAGTGTTGGCCAGGCCCAAGAGACCCAGTACTTC.

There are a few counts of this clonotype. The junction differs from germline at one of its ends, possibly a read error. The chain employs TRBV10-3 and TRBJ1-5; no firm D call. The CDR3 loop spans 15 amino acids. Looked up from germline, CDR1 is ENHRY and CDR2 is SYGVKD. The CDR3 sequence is CASSPGLAGNQPQHF. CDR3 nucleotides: TGTGCCAGCAGTCCTGGGTTGGCAGGAAATCAGCCCCAGCATTTT.

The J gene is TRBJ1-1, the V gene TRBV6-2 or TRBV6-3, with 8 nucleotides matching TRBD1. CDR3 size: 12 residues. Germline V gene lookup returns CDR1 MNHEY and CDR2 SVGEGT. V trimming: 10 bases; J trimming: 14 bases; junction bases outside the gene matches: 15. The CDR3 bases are TGTGCCATCACAGGGGGAGGCAGTGAGCAGTTCTTT. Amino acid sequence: CAITGGGSEQFF.

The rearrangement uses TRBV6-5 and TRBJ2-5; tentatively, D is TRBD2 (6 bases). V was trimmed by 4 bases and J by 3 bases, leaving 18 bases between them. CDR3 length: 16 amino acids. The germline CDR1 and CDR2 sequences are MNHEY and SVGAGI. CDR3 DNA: TGTGCCAGCAGTTCCGGGAGCTCCTTGGCAAAAGAGACCCAGTACTTC. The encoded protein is CASSSGSSLAKETQYF.

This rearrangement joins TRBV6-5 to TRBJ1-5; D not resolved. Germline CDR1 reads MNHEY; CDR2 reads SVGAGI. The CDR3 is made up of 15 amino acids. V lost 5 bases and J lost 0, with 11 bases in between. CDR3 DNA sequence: TGTGCCAGCAGTCAAGACATCCGTAGCAATCAGCCCCAGCATTTT. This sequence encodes CASSQDIRSNQPQHF.

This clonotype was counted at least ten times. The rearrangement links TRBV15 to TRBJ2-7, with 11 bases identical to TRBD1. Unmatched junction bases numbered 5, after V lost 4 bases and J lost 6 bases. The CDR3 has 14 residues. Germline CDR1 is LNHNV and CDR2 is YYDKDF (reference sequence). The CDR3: CATSKAGTGGEQYF. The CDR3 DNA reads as TGTGCCACCAGCAAAGCCGGGACAGGGGGCGAGCAGTACTTC.

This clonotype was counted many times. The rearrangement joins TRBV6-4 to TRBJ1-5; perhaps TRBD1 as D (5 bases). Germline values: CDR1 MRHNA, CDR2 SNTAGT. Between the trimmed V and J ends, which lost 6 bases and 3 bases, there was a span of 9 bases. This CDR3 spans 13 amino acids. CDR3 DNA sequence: TGTGCCAGCAGCACAGGCTCCAATCAGCCCCAGCATTTT. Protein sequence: CASSTGSNQPQHF.

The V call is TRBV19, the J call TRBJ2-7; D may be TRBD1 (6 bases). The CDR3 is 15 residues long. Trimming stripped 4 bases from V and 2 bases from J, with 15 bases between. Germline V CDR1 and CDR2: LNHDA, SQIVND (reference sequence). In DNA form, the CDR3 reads TGTGCCAGTAGTAGGTCGGACAGCTCTACCTACGAGCAGTACTTC. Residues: CASSRSDSSTYEQYF.

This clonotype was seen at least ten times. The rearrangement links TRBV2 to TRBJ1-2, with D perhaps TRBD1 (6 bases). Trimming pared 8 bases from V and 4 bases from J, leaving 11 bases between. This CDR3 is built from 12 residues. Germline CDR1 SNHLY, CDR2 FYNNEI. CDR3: CASLQGSYGYTF. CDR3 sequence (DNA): TGTGCCAGCTTGCAGGGGTCCTATGGCTACACCTTC.

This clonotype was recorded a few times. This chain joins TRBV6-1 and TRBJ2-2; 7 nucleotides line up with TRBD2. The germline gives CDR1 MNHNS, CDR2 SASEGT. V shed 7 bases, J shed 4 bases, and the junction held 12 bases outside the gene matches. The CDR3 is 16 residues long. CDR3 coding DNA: TGTGCCAGCACCAACGGACTAGTAGATACCACCGGGGAGCTGTTTTTT. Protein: CASTNGLVDTTGELFF.

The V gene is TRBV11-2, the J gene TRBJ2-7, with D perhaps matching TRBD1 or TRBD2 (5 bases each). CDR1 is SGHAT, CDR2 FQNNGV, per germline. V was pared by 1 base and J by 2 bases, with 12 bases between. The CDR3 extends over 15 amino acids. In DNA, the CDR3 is TGTGCCAGCAGCTTAGTCGGGACCCCTGCCTACGAGCAGTACTTC. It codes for CASSLVGTPAYEQYF.

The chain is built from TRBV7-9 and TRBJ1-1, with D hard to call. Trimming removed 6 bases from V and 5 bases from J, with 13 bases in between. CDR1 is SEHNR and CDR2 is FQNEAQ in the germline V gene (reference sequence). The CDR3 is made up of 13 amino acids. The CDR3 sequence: CASSFNPWTEAFF. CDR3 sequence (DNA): TGTGCCAGCAGTTTTAATCCTTGGACTGAAGCTTTCTTT.

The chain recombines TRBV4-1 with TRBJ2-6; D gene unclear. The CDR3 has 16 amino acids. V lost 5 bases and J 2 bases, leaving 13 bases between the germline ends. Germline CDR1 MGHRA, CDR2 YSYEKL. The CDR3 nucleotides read TGCGCCAGCAGCACAAATTGGGTAGCTGGGGCCAACGTCCTGACTTTC. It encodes CASSTNWVAGANVLTF.

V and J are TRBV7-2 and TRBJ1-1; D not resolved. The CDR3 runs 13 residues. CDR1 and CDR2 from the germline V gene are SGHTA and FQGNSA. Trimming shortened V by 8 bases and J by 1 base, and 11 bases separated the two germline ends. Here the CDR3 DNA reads TGTGCCAGCCTCGGGAAGGGGAACACTGAAGCTTTCTTT. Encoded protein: CASLGKGNTEAFF.

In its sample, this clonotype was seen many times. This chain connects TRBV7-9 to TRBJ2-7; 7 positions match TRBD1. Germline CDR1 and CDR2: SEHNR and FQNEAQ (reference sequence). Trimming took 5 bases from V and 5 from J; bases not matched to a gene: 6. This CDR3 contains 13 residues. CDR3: CASSPRQGDEQYF. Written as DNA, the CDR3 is TGTGCCAGCAGCCCCCGACAGGGAGACGAGCAGTACTTC.

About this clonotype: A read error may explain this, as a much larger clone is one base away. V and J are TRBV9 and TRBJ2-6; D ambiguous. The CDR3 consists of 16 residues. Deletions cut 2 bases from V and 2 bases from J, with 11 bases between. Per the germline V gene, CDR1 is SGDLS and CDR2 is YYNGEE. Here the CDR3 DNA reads TGTGCCAGCAGCGTCCGGAGCCAGACTGGGGCCAACGTCCTGACTTTC. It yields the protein CASSVRSQTGANVLTF.

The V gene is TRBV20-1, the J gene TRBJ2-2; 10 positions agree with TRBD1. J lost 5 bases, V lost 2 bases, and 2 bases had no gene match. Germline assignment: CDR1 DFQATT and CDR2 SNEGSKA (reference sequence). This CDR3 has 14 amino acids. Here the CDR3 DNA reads TGCAGTGCTAGAAGGGGACAGGGGACCGGGGAGCTGTTTTTT. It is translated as CSARRGQGTGELFF.

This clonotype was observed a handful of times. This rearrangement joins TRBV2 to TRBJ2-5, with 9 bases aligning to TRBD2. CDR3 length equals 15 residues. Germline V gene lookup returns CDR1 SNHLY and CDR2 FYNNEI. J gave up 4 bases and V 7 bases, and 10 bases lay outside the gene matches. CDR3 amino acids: CASTNSPAGGETQYF. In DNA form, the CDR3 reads TGTGCCAGCACCAACTCCCCAGCGGGGGGAGAGACCCAGTACTTC.

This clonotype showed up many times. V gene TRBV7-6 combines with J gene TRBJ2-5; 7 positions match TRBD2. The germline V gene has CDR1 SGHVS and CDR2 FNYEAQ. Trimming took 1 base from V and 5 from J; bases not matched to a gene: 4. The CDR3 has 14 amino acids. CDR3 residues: CASSLVGGSETQYF. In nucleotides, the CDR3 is TGTGCCAGCAGCTTAGTGGGGGGGTCGGAGACCCAGTACTTC.

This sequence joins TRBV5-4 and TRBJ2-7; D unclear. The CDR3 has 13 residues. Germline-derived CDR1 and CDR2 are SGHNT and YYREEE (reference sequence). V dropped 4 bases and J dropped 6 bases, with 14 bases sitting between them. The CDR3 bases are TGTGCCAGCAGCACTGATCTAGAGATCGAGCAGTACTTC. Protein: CASSTDLEIEQYF. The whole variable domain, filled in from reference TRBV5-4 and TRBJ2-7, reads ETGVTQSPTHLIKTRGQQVTLRCSSQSGHNTVSWYQQALGQGPQFIFQYYREEENGRGNFPPRFSGLQFPNYSSELNVNALELDDSALYLCASSTDLEIEQYFGPGTRLTVT.

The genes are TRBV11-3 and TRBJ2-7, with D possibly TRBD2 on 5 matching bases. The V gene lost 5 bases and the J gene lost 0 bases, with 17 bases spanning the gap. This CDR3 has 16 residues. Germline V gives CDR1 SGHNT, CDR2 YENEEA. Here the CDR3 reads CASSPPGSDLSYEQYF. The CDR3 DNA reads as TGTGCCAGCAGCCCACCTGGTAGCGACCTCTCCTACGAGCAGTACTTC.

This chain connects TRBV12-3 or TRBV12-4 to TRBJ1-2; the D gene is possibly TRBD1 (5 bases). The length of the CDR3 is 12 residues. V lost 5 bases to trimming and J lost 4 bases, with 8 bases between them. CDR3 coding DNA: TGTGCCAGCAGTGAAGGGACCTATGGCTACACCTTC. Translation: CASSEGTYGYTF.

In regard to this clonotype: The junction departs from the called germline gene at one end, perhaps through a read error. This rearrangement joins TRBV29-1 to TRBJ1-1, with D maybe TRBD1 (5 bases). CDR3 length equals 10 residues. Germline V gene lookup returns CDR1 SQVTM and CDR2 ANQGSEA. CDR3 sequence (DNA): TGCAGCGTTGACGGGGGGGAAGTTTTCTTT. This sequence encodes CSVDGGEVFF.

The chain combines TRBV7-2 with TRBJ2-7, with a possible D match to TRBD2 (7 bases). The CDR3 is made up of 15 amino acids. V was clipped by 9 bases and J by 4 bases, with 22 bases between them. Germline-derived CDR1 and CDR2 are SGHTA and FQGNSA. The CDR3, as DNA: TGTGCCAGTACCAATGGGGGCGGGGGCTCGTACGAGCAGTACTTC. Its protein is CASTNGGGGSYEQYF.

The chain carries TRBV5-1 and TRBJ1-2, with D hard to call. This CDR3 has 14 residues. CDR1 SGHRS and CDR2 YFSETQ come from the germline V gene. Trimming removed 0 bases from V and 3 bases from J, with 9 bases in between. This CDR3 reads CASSLGGTYYGYTF. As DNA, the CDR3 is TGCGCCAGCAGCTTGGGCGGAACCTACTATGGCTACACCTTC.

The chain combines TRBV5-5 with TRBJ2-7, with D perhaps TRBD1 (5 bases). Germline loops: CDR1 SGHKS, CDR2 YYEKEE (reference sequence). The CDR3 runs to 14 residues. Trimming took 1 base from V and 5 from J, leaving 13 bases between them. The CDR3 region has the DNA TGTGCCAGCAGCTTGCAGGGTGAGCTCAACGAGCAGTACTTC. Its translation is CASSLQGELNEQYF.

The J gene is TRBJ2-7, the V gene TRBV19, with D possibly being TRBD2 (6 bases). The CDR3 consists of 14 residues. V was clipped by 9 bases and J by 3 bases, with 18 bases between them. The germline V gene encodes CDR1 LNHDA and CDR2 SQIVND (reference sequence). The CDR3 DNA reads TGTGCCAGCAGCCCCGGGGGACGGATCTACGAGCAGTACTTC. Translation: CASSPGGRIYEQYF.

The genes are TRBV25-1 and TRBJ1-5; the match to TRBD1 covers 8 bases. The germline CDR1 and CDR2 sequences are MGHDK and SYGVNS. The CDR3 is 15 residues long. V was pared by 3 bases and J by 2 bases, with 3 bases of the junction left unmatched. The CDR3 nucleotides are TGTGCCAGCAGTGATCAGACAGGGGGCAATCAGCCCCAGCATTTT. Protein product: CASSDQTGGNQPQHF.

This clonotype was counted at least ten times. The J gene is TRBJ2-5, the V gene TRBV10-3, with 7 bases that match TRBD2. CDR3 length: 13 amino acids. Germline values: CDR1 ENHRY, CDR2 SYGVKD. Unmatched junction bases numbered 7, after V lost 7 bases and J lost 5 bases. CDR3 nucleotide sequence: TGTGCCATCATGGAGGCCGGGGGGGAGACCCAGTACTTC. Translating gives CAIMEAGGETQYF.